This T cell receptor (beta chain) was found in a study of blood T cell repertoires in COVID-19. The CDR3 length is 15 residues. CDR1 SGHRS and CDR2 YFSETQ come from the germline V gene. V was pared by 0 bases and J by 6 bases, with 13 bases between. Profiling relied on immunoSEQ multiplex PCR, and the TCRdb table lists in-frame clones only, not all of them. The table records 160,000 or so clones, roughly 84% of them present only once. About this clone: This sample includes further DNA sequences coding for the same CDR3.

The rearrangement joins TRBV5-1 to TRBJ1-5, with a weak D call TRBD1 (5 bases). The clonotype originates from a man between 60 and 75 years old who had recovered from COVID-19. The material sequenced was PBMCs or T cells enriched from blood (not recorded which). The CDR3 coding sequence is TGCGCCAGCAGCTTGGCCGGGCAGGGTAGTCAGCCCCAGCATTTT. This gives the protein CASSLAGQGSQPQHF.